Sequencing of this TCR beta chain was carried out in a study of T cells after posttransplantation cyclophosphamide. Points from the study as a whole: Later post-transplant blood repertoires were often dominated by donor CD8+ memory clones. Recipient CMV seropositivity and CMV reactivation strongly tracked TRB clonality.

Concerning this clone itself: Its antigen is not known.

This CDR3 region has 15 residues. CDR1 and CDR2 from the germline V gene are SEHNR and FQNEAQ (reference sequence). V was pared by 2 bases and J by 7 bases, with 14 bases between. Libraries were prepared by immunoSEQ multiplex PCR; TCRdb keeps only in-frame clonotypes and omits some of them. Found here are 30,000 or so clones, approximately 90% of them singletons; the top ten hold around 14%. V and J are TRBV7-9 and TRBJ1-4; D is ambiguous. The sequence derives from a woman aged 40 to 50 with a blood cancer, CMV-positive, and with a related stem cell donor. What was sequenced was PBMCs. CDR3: CASSLWLQLGEKLFF. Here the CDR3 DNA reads TGTGCCAGCAGCTTATGGCTACAGTTGGGTGAAAAACTGTTTTTT.